This TCR beta chain emerged from a study of shared clonotypes between healthy human individuals. Regarding the study as a whole: Sequencing depth was expected to affect clonotype sharing among donors.

Sequenced by immunoSEQ multiplex PCR; TCRdb stores in-frame clones only, minus some. The table has a few hundred thousand clones, almost 97% seen once. As for this clone: Its antigen is unknown.

Germline V lookup: CDR1 MNHEY, CDR2 SVGAGI. This CDR3 region has 14 residues. V lost 7 bases to trimming and J lost 2 bases, with 15 bases between them. From CD4+ cells came CD45RA+ naive and CD45RA-negative memory subsets. The clonotype originates from a woman aged 30 to 39 in good health. This sequence joins TRBV6-5 and TRBJ2-7; D may be TRBD1 or TRBD2 (5 bases each). Source material: naive CD4+ T cells sorted from blood. Subset noted: CD45RA+ positively selected. DNA for the CDR3: TGTGCCAGCACCGCCCGGGACGGAACCTACGAGCAGTACTTC. Its translation: CASTARDGTYEQYF.